The TCR beta chain described here comes from a study of CD8 T cells in Susac syndrome (dated by TCRdb to between 2018 and 2021). With regard to the full study: Of the Susac syndrome patients who were sequenced, roughly 6 had clinically active disease and eight or nine were in clinical remission. At the time of blood withdrawal, Susac syndrome patients were either therapy-naive, taking corticosteroids (with some also receiving IVIg), or on IVIg alone. The study compared CD8+ T cell repertoire clonality among around 11 healthy donors, around 14 Susac syndrome patients and about 16 multiple sclerosis patients. Whether CD8+ T cell activation and differentiation in Susac syndrome was antigen driven was tested using repertoire sequencing.

This clonotype was recorded only once. This receptor's antigen is unknown. No clone much larger than this one lies a single base away; base qualities are absent. A lone read gives weak evidence. Peripheral blood CD8+ and CD4+ T cells from healthy donors, Susac syndrome patients and multiple sclerosis patients were profiled by high-throughput TCR beta sequencing. The Susac syndrome patients fulfilled recently defined diagnostic criteria for definite or probable disease. Bulk CD8+ and CD4+ T cells were purified magnetically by negative isolation, whereas CD8+ TEMRA cells were enriched by FACS. Blood was collected in EDTA tubes and processed within 24 hours, with PBMCs isolated through density gradient centrifugation. PBMCs intended for TCR sequencing were cryopreserved in liquid nitrogen and thawed later in a water bath at 37 degrees C. The sorted or isolated CD4+, CD8+ and CD8+ TEMRA cells had a purity of 90% or higher.

V is trimmed back by 3 bases and J by 5 bases, and the junction contains 1 base that no gene match accounts for. From cysteine to phenylalanine, the CDR3 is 13 amino acids long. Of the read, only the CDR3 DNA is kept; its 39 bases are in frame from base 1. According to the germline V gene, CDR1 reads SGHDN and CDR2 reads FVKESK. RNA was extracted with the RNeasy kit and roughly 0.5 to 1 ug was reverse transcribed using random hexamers. The immunoSEQ multiplex PCR assay, which covers 54 Vbeta and 13 Jbeta segments, was used to amplify TCR beta CDR3 regions. To correct PCR amplification bias, a synthetic template baseline was used for both primer optimization and computational correction. The study's processing was this. Only productive sequences were kept, with reads annotated to V, D and J genes according to IMGT and analyzed in immunoSEQ Analyzer. Clonality was computed as one minus Shannon entropy normalized by log2 of the number of productive unique sequences. For each patient and control, public and private clones were evaluated within the 100 most prevalent clones. A clone was defined as Susac-specific if it was absent from the healthy and MS cohorts, from approximately 980 published viral clones and from other ImmuneACCESS disease sequences. TCRdb reanalyzed the raw reads on its own, using fastp at Q25 for trimming and MiXCR for clone calling, and kept in-frame beta chains. CDR3 protein sequences are deduplicated, and each keeps its most common genes and DNA. These V and J calls are TCRdb output, not the study's own analysis. The sample table shows some 110,000 distinct CDR3 sequences, and roughly 94% are seen once. The leading ten clones occupy about 0.28% of the sample.

Summary of the overall study and its limitations: Looking at Susac-specific public clones, the researchers identified about 15 in the total CD8+ repertoire and 4 or 5 in the CD8+ TEMRA repertoire. CD8+ repertoires in Susac syndrome showed clonal expansion, which was highest in CD8+ TEMRA cells and was greater in clinically active patients than in remitting patients. The number of individuals in the TCR sequencing and HLA analysis was acknowledged as relatively small.

The chain uses TRBV14 and TRBJ1-2; 9 bases in the junction line up with TRBD1. The sample comprised CD8+ T cells from PBMCs. The source of this sequence is a human donor with Susac syndrome. The CDR3 corresponds to CASSQGTGYGYTF. The DNA sequence is as follows: TGTGCCAGCAGCCAGGGGACAGGGTATGGCTACACCTTC.